The 3 T cell receptor beta chains presented below share a single source sample, sequenced in a study of T cells in Graves' hyperthyroidism and ophthalmopathy. Regions amplified from RNA transcripts were the TCR beta CDR3 regions. First-round RT-PCR with HTBI primers amplified the TCR CDR3 region. Using its own MiXCR run on the multiplex PCR reads, TCRdb lists one record per CDR3 protein. The top ten hold 15% to 20% of the sample, which has 450,000 to 650,000 distinct CDR3 sequences, about a sixth seen once. Sequencing was done on a sample of blood. These receptors came from a woman aged 18-29 years with Graves' ophthalmopathy.

This clonotype appeared many times. The rearrangement links TRBV5-6 to TRBJ1-2, with D possibly matching TRBD1 (6 bases). CDR1 and CDR2 from the germline V gene are SGHDT and YYEEEE. The CDR3 consists of 14 residues. V gave up 3 bases and J gave up 2 bases, with 11 bases separating them. The CDR3 loop is CASSSKDRNYGYTF. The DNA of the CDR3 is TGTGCCAGCAGCTCTAAGGACAGAAACTATGGCTACACCTTC.

This clonotype has at least ten counts. The rearrangement joins TRBV6-1 to TRBJ2-3, with D unresolved. The CDR3 length is 13 residues. Between the trimmed V and J ends, which lost 5 bases and 6 bases, there was a span of 12 bases. Germline lookup yields CDR1 MNHNS and CDR2 SASEGT. The CDR3: CASSYPPPDTQYF. Written as DNA, the CDR3 is TGTGCCAGCAGTTACCCACCCCCGGATACGCAGTATTTT.

The V and J genes are TRBV20-1 and TRBJ2-3; 11 bases map to TRBD2. The CDR3 runs to 14 residues. From germline, CDR1 is DFQATT and CDR2 SNEGSKA (reference sequence). Trimming took 6 bases from V and 5 from J; bases not matched to a gene: 7. This CDR3 reads CSAQTGTSGDTQYF. In DNA form, the CDR3 reads TGCAGTGCCCAAACGGGGACTAGCGGAGATACGCAGTATTTT.